What follows describes a single T cell receptor (beta chain). Intraepithelial plus lamina propria lymphocytes were released by processing graft tissue. Assay: immunoSEQ multiplex PCR; the TCRdb copy retains only in-frame clones and omits some. The repertoire includes about 17,000 clones, 65% to 85% of them detected once, and about 8% sits in the top ten. The sample belongs to a study of graft-versus-host responses after intestinal transplantation. The receptor was isolated from a human patient who received an intestinal transplant, so some T cells may come from the graft donor. The sample in question was ileum tissue, obtained almost 470 days after intestinal transplant.

The CDR3 DNA reads TGCGCCAGCAGCCAGTTGGGGTTTATTCCGTCTCCAGATACGCAGTATTTT. Amino acid sequence: CASSQLGFIPSPDTQYF. V and J are TRBV4-1 and TRBJ2-3; D is unresolved. Germline CDR1 MGHRA, CDR2 YSYEKL. The V gene lost 3 bases and the J gene lost 4 bases, with 20 bases spanning the gap. The CDR3 loop spans 17 amino acids.